This paragraph reports one T cell receptor (beta chain). The sample carries other DNA sequences with the same CDR3. Germline V gene sequence: CDR1 SGDLS, CDR2 YYNGEE. The CDR3 extends over 13 amino acids. Trimming cost V 8 bases and J 6 bases, with 16 bases left between them. The method was immunoSEQ multiplex PCR; TCRdb's version includes in-frame clones alone and lacks a portion of them. The data hold fewer than 200,000 clones, with roughly 94% observed a single time. This record belongs to a study of control samples from healthy donors and cancer patients. The TCR originated in a man in his sixties with colorectal cancer. The chain carries TRBV9 and TRBJ2-3; D might be TRBD2 (6 bases). Sequencing used PBMCs. The CDR3 reads CASSSWGGDTQYF. CDR3 sequence (DNA): TGTGCCAGTAGCTCATGGGGAGGCGATACGCAGTATTTT.